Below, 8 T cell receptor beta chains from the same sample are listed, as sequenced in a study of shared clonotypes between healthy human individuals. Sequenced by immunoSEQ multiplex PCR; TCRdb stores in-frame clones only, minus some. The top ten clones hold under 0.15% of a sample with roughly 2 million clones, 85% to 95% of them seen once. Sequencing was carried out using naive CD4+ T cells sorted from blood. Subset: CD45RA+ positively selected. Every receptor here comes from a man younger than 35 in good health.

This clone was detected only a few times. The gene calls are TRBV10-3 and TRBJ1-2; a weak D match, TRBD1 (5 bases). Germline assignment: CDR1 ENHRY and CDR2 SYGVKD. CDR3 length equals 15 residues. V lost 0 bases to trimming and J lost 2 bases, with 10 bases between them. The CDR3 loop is CAISESAGSNYGYTF. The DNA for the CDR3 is TGTGCCATCAGTGAGTCAGCAGGGTCCAACTATGGCTACACCTTC.

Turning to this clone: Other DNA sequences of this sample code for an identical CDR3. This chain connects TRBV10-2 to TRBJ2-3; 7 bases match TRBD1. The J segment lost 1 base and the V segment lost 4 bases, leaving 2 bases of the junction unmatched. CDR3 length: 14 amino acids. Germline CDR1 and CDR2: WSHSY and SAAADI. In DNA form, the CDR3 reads TGCGCCAGCAGTGGGCAGGGGGGCACAGATACGCAGTATTTT. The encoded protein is CASSGQGGTDTQYF.

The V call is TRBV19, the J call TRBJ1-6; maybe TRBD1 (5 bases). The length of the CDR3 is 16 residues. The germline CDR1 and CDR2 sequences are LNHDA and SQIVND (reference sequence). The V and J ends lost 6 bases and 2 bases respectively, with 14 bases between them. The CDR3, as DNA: TGTGCCAGTAGGGAGCGGGGGTCCCCCTATAATTCACCCCTCCACTTT. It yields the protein CASRERGSPYNSPLHF.

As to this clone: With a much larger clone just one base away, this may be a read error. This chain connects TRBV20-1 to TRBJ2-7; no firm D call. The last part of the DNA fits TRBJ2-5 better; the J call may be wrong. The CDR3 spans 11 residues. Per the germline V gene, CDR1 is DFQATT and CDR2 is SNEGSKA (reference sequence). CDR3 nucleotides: TGCAGTGCTAGAGGGGGAGAGACCCAGTACTTC. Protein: CSARGGETQYF.

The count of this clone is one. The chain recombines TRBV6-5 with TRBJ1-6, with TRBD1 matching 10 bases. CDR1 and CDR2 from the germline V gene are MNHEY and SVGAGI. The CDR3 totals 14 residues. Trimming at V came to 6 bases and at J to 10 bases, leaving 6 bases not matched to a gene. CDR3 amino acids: CASRSGTGVSPLHF. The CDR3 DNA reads TGTGCCAGCAGATCCGGGACAGGGGTCTCACCCCTCCACTTT.

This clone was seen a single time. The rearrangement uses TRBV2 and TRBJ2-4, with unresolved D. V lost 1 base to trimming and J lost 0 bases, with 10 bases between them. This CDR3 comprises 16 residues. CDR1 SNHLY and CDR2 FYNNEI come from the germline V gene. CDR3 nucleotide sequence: TGTGCCAGCAGTGAAGGGGGATTCTTAGCCAAAAACATTCAGTACTTC. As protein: CASSEGGFLAKNIQYF.

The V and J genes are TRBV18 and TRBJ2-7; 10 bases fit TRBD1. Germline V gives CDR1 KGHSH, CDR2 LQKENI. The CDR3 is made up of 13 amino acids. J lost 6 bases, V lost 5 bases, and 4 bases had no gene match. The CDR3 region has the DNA TGTGCCAGCTCAGCGGGACAGGGGTCCGAGCAGTACTTC. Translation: CASSAGQGSEQYF.

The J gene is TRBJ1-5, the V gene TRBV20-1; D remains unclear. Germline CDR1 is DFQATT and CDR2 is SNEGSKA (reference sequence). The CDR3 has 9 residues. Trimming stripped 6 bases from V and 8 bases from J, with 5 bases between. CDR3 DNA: TGCAGTGCAGGAGAGCCCCAGCATTTT. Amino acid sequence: CSAGEPQHF.